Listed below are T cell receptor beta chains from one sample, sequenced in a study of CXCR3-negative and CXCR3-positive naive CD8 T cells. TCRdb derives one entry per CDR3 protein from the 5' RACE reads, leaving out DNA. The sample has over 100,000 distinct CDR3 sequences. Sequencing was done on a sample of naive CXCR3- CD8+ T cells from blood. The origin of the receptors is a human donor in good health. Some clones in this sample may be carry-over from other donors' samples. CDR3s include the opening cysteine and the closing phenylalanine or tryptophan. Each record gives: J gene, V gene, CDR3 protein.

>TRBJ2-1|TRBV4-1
CASSQIIRTHNEQFF
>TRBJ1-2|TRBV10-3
CAISELYYGYTF
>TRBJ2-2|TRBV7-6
CASSPRLAGDTGELFF
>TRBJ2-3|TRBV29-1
CSVVGGLAGAGADTQYF
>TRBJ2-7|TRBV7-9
CASMGRDGGYEQYF
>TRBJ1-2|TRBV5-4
CASSFPGNYGYTF
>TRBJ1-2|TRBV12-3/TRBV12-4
CAIGQGAGGYTF
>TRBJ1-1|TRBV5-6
CASSLGWGTEAFF
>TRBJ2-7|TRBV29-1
CSVEYGIGEQYF
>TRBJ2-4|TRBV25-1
CASRSPGQGNIQYF
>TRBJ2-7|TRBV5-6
CASSFGASSGSRYEQYF
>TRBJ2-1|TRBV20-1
CSARDVAGGDNEQFF
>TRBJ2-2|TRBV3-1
CASSQRELPGELFF
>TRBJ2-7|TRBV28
CASSFLTSGGSYEQYF
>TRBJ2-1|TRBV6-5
CASRRLAGTHSYNEQFF
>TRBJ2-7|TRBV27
CASSPVPTGANYEQYF
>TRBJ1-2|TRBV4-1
CASSQEHSRVNYGYTF
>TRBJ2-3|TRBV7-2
CASSLTGLAGLTDTQYF
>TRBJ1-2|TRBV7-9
CASSPRTGPNYGYTF
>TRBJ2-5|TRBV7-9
CASSRERERETQYF
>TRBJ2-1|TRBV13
CASSPLGDSYNEQFF
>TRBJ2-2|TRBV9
CASSILTGVGELFF
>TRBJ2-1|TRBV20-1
CSAEPRDAYNEQFF
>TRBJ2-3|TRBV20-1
CSARDASGRGGVSTDTQYF
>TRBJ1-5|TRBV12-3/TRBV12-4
CASSLGAGFPPQHF
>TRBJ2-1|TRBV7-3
CASSLFSGLGYNEQFF
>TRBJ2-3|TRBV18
CASSSAYRDKSTDTQYF
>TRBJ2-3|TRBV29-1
CSVFDPHTQYF
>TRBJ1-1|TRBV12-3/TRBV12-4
CASLPDDPGYTEAFF
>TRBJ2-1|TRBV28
CASSARLAGGPDEQFF
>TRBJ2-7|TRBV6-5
CASSYRWTVDDSYEQYF
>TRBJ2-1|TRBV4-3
CASSQAVAVNEQFF
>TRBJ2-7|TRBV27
CASSPVGSSYEQYF
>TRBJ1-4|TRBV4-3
CASSQDRGTGDEKLFF
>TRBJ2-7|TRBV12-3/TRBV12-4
CASTTTGGFPYEQYF
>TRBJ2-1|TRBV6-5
CASSYSWGLRGDEQFF
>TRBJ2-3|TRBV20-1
CSADDLKREVSSTDTQYF
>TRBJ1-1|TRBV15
CATSHRAGTEAFF
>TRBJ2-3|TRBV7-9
CASSANMGVFSTDTQYF
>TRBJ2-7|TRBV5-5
CASSSQQGAQWEQYF
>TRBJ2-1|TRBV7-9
CASSLVDEYNEQFF
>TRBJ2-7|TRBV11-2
CASSPPQGEVGEQYF
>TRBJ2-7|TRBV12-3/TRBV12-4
CASSLSGYAYEQYF
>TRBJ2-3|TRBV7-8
CASSPLSDTQYF
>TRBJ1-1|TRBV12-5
CASGLVRTGQKAFF
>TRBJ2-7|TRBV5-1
CASSNLYEQYF
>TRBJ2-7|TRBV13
CASSLFIAGVYEQYF
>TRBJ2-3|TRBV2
CASSDSLHLTDTQYF
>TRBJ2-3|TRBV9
CASSVTSGFVDTQYF
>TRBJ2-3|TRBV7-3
CASSLSGTGTDTQYF
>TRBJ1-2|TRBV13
CASSYGLWGADGYTF
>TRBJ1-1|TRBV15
CVTSRDGWPGTANTEAFF
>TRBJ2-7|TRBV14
CASSQLNYEQYF
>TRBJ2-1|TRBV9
CASSTDGSYNEQFF
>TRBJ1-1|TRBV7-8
CASSSDTNTEAFF
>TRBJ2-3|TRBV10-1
CASSEPYSDTQYF
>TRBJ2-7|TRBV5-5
CASSPEGEREQYF